This T cell receptor beta chain was captured in a study of T cell responses to AZD1222 COVID-19 vaccine. Across the whole study: The analysis combined second doses at about 4 or about 12 weeks. General study results and limits: The donor group comprised mostly white British people and more females; the analysis possibly underestimated clonal diversity. CD4 TCRs associated with vaccination spanned spike, dominating at 160-218 and 743-854.

V lost 6 bases to trimming and J lost 9 bases; unmatched junction nucleotides: 3. This CDR3 spans 14 amino acids. Germline CDR1 ENHRY, CDR2 SYGVKD. In the case of this clone: Its matching antigen is unknown.

Clones were sequenced by immunoSEQ multiplex PCR, and TCRdb holds only the in-frame ones, with some missing. The top ten hold approximately 1.6% of the sample, which has roughly 84,000 clones, 70% to 90% seen once. The sequence was collected from an adult in good health. Sequenced here: peripheral blood, sampled on day 0 of AZD1222 vaccination. This chain connects TRBV10-3 to TRBJ2-1, with TRBD2 identical over 15 bases. The CDR3: CAISGLAGGSEQFF. The CDR3 DNA is TGTGCCATCAGCGGACTAGCGGGAGGGAGTGAGCAGTTCTTC.